The T cell receptor beta chain described here comes from a study of T cell responses to AZD1222 COVID-19 vaccine. For the study at large: Timing groups of about 4 and about 12 weeks for second doses were pooled.

Study-level results: Reportedly, close to half of spike-specific TCRs are directed against unmutated variant regions. Only five or six people who got AZD1222 tested seropositive at baseline. Most donors were white British, females outnumbered males, and clonal diversity was possibly underestimated.

About this clone itself: The antigen is undetermined.

The V gene's germline CDR1 is SNHLY and CDR2 FYNNEI. The CDR3 loop spans 15 amino acids. Trimming took off 6 bases at V and 0 bases at J, with 14 bases between the two ends. The protocol was immunoSEQ multiplex PCR, while the TCRdb copy is restricted to in-frame clones and leaves out a portion. This table holds 150,000 to 200,000 clones, 94% found once. The V gene is TRBV2, the J gene TRBJ2-5; D might be TRBD1 (6 bases). Sequencing used peripheral blood, obtained on day 0 of AZD1222 vaccination. The clonotype originates from an adult in good health. The chain's CDR3 is CASRIQGSYQETQYF. The CDR3 coding sequence is TGTGCCAGCAGAATCCAGGGGTCGTACCAAGAGACCCAGTACTTC.